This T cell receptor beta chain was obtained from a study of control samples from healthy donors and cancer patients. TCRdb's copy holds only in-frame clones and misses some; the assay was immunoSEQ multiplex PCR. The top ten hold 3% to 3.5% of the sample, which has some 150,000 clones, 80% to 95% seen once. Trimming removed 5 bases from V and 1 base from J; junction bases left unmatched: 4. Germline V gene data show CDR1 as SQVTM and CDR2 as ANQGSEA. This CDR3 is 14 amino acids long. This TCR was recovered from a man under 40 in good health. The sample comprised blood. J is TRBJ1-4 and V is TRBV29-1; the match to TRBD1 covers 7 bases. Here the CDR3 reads CSVFSGGTNEKLFF. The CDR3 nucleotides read TGCAGCGTTTTCTCAGGGGGAACTAATGAAAAACTGTTTTTT.